One sample yielded the 8 T cell receptor beta chains listed below, sequenced in a study of T cell responses to AZD1222 COVID-19 vaccine. Using immunoSEQ multiplex PCR, the repertoire was profiled, and TCRdb retains in-frame clones only, with some absent. The profile shows 150,000 or so clones, around nine tenths of them singletons. The source material was peripheral blood, sampled on day 0 of AZD1222 vaccination. These receptors originate from an adult in good health.

This clone is deemed medium-sized (0.01 to 0.1%). The chain employs TRBV6-4 and TRBJ2-1, with 10 bases that match TRBD2. From germline, CDR1 is MRHNA and CDR2 SNTAGT. The CDR3 has 15 amino acids. The trim removed 3 bases at V and 4 bases at J, leaving 3 bases unmatched. CDR3 loop: CASSELAGQYNEQFF. As DNA, the CDR3 is TGTGCCAGCAGTGAACTAGCGGGACAGTACAATGAGCAGTTCTTC.

The rearrangement links TRBV7-8 to TRBJ1-5; TRBD1 matches at 9 bases. Germline CDR1 reads SGHVS; CDR2 reads FQNEAQ. The CDR3 is made up of 15 amino acids. Trimming removed 5 bases from V and 4 bases from J; junction bases left unmatched: 6. CDR3 nucleotides: TGTGCCAGCAGCCTTGGACAGGGGATAAATCAGCCCCAGCATTTT. It encodes CASSLGQGINQPQHF.

The rearrangement uses TRBV5-1 and TRBJ1-3; maybe TRBD1 (6 bases). CDR3 length equals 16 residues. CDR1 and CDR2 from the germline V gene are SGHRS and YFSETQ. The ends were cut back, 2 bases at V and 0 bases at J, with 12 bases in the middle. The CDR3 nucleotides read TGCGCCAGCAGCTTAGACAGGAGACTCTCTGGAAACACCATATATTTT. Its protein product is CASSLDRRLSGNTIYF. Variable domain in full (rest from reference TRBV5-1 and TRBJ1-3): KAGVTQTPRYLIKTRGQQVTLSCSPISGHRSVSWYQQTPGQGLQFLFEYFSETQRNKGNFPGRFSGRQFSNSRSEMNVSTLELGDSALYLCASSLDRRLSGNTIYFGEGSWLTVV.

J is TRBJ1-1 and V is TRBV6-1; D ambiguous. Trimming removed 0 bases at V and 7 bases at J, with 18 bases between. Germline CDR1 reads MNHNS; CDR2 reads SASEGT. The CDR3 length is 16 residues. The CDR3 nucleotides read TGTGCCAGCAGTGAAGCGAGTACCTTTGGAGCTGGTGAAGCTTTCTTT. Translated, it gives CASSEASTFGAGEAFF.

The chain links TRBV5-1 to TRBJ2-7; D tentatively fits TRBD1 or TRBD2 (5 bases each). Germline V gene data show CDR1 as SGHRS and CDR2 as YFSETQ. This CDR3 has 14 residues. V dropped 0 bases and J dropped 6 bases, with 13 bases sitting between them. The CDR3 region is CASSLGGTASEQYF. The CDR3 DNA is TGCGCCAGCAGCTTGGGGGGGACGGCTAGCGAGCAGTACTTC.

The CDR3 bases are TGTGCCACTTCCGGGGGGGTCTCCTACGAGCAGTACTTC. It specifies CATSGGVSYEQYF. This chain joins TRBV25-1 and TRBJ2-7; TRBD2 aligns across 8 bases. With V trimmed by 10 bases and J by 0 bases, 5 bases remained unmatched. The CDR3 has 13 residues. Germline values: CDR1 MGHDK, CDR2 SYGVNS.

The chain employs TRBV30 and TRBJ1-1; 7 bases are a match to TRBD1. After removal of 3 bases from V and 3 bases from J, the junction contained 7 bases not matched to a gene. The germline V gene has CDR1 GTSNPN and CDR2 SVGIG (reference sequence). The CDR3 totals 14 residues. The CDR3 coding sequence is TGTGCCTGGAGCCCAGGGGGGAGGGACACTGAAGCTTTCTTT. Its protein product is CAWSPGGRDTEAFF. Drawing the rest from reference TRBV30 and TRBJ1-1, the complete variable domain is SQTIHQWPATLVQPVGSPLSLECTVEGTSNPNLYWYRQAAGRGLQLLFYSVGIGQISSEVPQNLSASRPQDRQFILSSKKLLLSDSGFYLCAWSPGGRDTEAFFGQGTRLTVV.

The chain uses TRBV18 and TRBJ1-5, with 9 bases that match TRBD1. The ends lost 5 bases at V and 7 bases at J; junction bases unmatched: 15. The germline CDR1 and CDR2 sequences are KGHSH and LQKENI. The CDR3 is made up of 17 amino acids. The CDR3 DNA reads as TGTGCCAGCTCATCAACACGGGGGACAGGGTCTGTCCAGCCCCAGCATTTT. Translating it yields CASSSTRGTGSVQPQHF.